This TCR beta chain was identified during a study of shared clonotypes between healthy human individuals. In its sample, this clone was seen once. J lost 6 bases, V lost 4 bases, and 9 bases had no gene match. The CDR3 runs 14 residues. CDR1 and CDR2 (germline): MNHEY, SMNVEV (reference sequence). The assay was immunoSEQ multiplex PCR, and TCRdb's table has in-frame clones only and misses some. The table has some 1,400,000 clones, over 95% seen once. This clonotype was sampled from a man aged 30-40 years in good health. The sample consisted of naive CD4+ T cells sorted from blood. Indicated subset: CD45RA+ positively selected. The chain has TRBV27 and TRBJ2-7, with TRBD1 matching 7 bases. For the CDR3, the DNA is TGTGCCAGCAGTTCAAGACAGGGTGGAAGCGAGCAGTACTTC. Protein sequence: CASSSRQGGSEQYF.